The source of this T cell receptor beta chain is a study of CXCR3-negative and CXCR3-positive naive CD8 T cells. Study conclusions and caveats: Surface CD5 matched across naive subsets, and TRB CDR3 properties served to infer TCR strength. CXCR3-positive naive cells had more hydrophobic TRB CDR3s than CXCR3-negative naive cells.

Germline assignment: CDR1 MDHEN and CDR2 SYDVKM. This CDR3 has 14 residues. The TRB libraries of cDNA were built by UMI-labeled 5' RACE. After re-calling the 5' RACE reads, TCRdb lists one entry per CDR3 protein, DNA absent. Its clone listing holds roughly 130,000 distinct CDR3 sequences. A note on this clonotype: No antigen is known for it.

The V gene is TRBV28, the J gene TRBJ2-2; the D gene TCRdb calls, TRBD1, cannot be checked with no DNA. The specimen sequenced was naive CXCR3+ CD8+ T cells from blood. Subset here: CD45RO-CCR7+CD27+CD95- naive CD8+ T cells expressing CXCR3 (TNR3+). The receptor comes from a human donor in good health. Some clones in this sample may be carry-over from other donors' samples. Here the CDR3 reads CASSGDTNTGELFF.